These 27 T cell receptor beta chains were sequenced from one sample in a study of siplizumab effects on memory and regulatory T cells. Clones were read by immunoSEQ multiplex PCR, and TCRdb kept only the in-frame ones, dropping some. The sample includes 87,000 or so clones, 85% to 90% seen only once; the top ten take over 12%. Sequences were obtained from CD4+ T cells sorted from blood. The receptors were sampled from a human donor in good health.

This CDR3 reads CASSQLSGEQYF. The CDR3 coding sequence is TGTGCCAGCAGTCAGCTTTCTGGCGAGCAGTACTTC. The V call is TRBV28, the J call TRBJ2-7, with unresolved D. The germline V gene has CDR1 MDHEN and CDR2 SYDVKM. The V end lost 5 bases, the J end lost 6 bases, and 11 bases lay between the germline ends. The CDR3 sequence is 12 residues long.

This rearrangement joins TRBV7-2 to TRBJ2-5; 10 bases agree with TRBD2. Trimming at V came to 5 bases and at J to 5 bases, leaving 11 bases not matched to a gene. This CDR3 region has 16 residues. Germline CDR1 reads SGHTA; CDR2 reads FQGNSA. CDR3 DNA sequence: TGTGCCAGCAGCCCAGGGAGCGGGAGGGCCCCGGAGACCCAGTACTTC. Translation: CASSPGSGRAPETQYF.

This rearrangement joins TRBV5-4 to TRBJ2-4; maybe TRBD2 (6 bases). V was trimmed by 1 base and J by 0 bases, leaving 11 bases between them. Germline loops: CDR1 SGHNT, CDR2 YYREEE (reference sequence). This CDR3 is 16 amino acids long. This CDR3 is CASSLWGELAKNIQYF. CDR3 coding DNA: TGTGCCAGCAGCTTGTGGGGGGAGTTAGCCAAAAACATTCAGTACTTC. The full variable domain, in which reference TRBV5-4 and TRBJ2-4 provide the parts outside the CDR3, is ETGVTQSPTHLIKTRGQQVTLRCSSQSGHNTVSWYQQALGQGPQFIFQYYREEENGRGNFPPRFSGLQFPNYSSELNVNALELDDSALYLCASSLWGELAKNIQYFGAGTRLSVL.

V usage is TRBV9 and J usage is TRBJ2-7, with 8 bases aligning to TRBD2. With 4 bases clipped from V and 0 bases from J, the junction kept 12 bases outside the gene matches. CDR1 is SGDLS and CDR2 is YYNGEE in the germline V gene. The CDR3 is made up of 17 amino acids. CDR3 nucleotide sequence: TGTGCCAGCAGCCGTTCGACTACTAGCGGCAGCTCCTACGAGCAGTACTTC. Protein product: CASSRSTTSGSSYEQYF.

This clone was recorded only once. This rearrangement joins TRBV18 to TRBJ2-1; 14 bases are a match to TRBD2. The germline V gene encodes CDR1 KGHSH and CDR2 LQKENI. V shed 6 bases, J shed 1 base, and the junction held 14 bases outside the gene matches. The CDR3 is 20 amino acids. The CDR3 DNA sequence: TGTGCCAGCTCCGGAGGGGTGACTAGCGGGAGGGCCCTATCCTACAATGAGCAGTTCTTC. It encodes CASSGGVTSGRALSYNEQFF.

CDR3 bases: TGCACCAGCAGCCCCCGGGACCATGGAAGCCCCGGGGAGCTGTTTTTT. Encoded protein: CTSSPRDHGSPGELFF. V and J are TRBV1 and TRBJ2-2. TRBV1 is reported as a pseudogene. CDR3 size: 16 residues.

V is TRBV10-3 and J is TRBJ2-1; TRBD1 aligns across 8 bases. Germline trimming cut 5 bases from V and 6 bases from J; bases unmatched to any gene: 12. The germline CDR1 and CDR2 sequences are ENHRY and SYGVKD. The CDR3 sequence is 16 residues long. The CDR3 sequence: CAISPGTGPLINEQFF. Written as DNA, the CDR3 is TGTGCCATCAGTCCCGGGACAGGTCCTTTAATCAATGAGCAGTTCTTC.

The chain links TRBV5-1 to TRBJ2-5, with D tentatively TRBD2 (6 bases). V lost 2 bases and J 5 bases, leaving 16 bases between the germline ends. This CDR3 contains 15 residues. Germline assignment: CDR1 SGHRS and CDR2 YFSETQ. For the CDR3, the DNA is TGCGCCAGCAGCTTCCAGGGACTCGAGACGGAGACCCAGTACTTC. Translated: CASSFQGLETETQYF.

Remarks on this clone: The sample carries other DNA sequences with the same CDR3. The rearrangement uses TRBV28 and TRBJ1-5; no reliable D call. V shed 3 bases and J shed 6 bases, with 6 bases lying between them. Per the germline V gene, CDR1 is MDHEN and CDR2 is SYDVKM. The CDR3 spans 12 residues. The CDR3 loop reads CASSFSGQPQHF. The CDR3 DNA reads as TGTGCCAGCAGTTTCTCCGGTCAGCCCCAGCATTTT.

A word on this clone: A junction boundary mismatches the germline segment, possibly from a read error. The chain employs TRBV9 and TRBJ2-2; the match to TRBD2 covers 9 bases. Germline V lookup: CDR1 SGDLS, CDR2 YYNGEE. There are 16 residues in the CDR3. CDR3: CASSVGPSGNAGELFF. CDR3 in DNA: TGTGCCAGCAGCGTAGGCCCTAGCGGGAACGCCGGGGAGCTGTTTTTT.

This sequence joins TRBV18 and TRBJ1-1; TRBD1 agrees at 12 bases. The CDR3 extends over 16 amino acids. The junction had 8 bases not matched to a gene; V was cut back by 3 bases and J by 6 bases. The V gene's germline CDR1 is KGHSH and CDR2 LQKENI. The CDR3 region is CASSPGQGAFGAEAFF. CDR3 DNA sequence: TGTGCCAGCTCACCGGGACAGGGGGCTTTCGGCGCTGAAGCTTTCTTT.

This chain uses TRBV5-5 with TRBJ1-5; D unclear. Trimming removed 3 bases at V and 0 bases at J, with 10 bases between. CDR1 is SGHKS, CDR2 YYEKEE, per germline (reference sequence). The CDR3 is 15 amino acids. CDR3 amino acids: CASSSGMYSNQPQHF. CDR3 in DNA: TGTGCCAGCAGCTCCGGGATGTATAGCAATCAGCCCCAGCATTTT. The full variable domain, with the rest looked up from reference TRBV5-5 and TRBJ1-5, is DAGVTQSPTHLIKTRGQQVTLRCSPISGHKSVSWYQQVLGQGPQFIFQYYEKEERGRGNFPDRFSARQFPNYSSELNVNALLLGDSALYLCASSSGMYSNQPQHFGDGTRLSIL.

J is TRBJ2-5 and V is TRBV19; D is perhaps TRBD2 (5 bases). The germline V gene has CDR1 LNHDA and CDR2 SQIVND (reference sequence). V lost 6 bases, J lost 4 bases, and 18 bases lay in between. CDR3 length: 15 residues. CDR3 DNA: TGTGCCAGTAGGCCTCGAGGGCTGGGGAGAGAGACCCAGTACTTC. Translation gives CASRPRGLGRETQYF.

The gene calls are TRBV29-1 and TRBJ2-7; 7 positions match TRBD2. The junction had 14 bases not matched to a gene; V was cut back by 7 bases and J by 5 bases. Germline V lookup: CDR1 SQVTM, CDR2 ANQGSEA. The CDR3 consists of 14 residues. CDR3 nucleotide sequence: TGCAGCGCGGGGGGTGGGGGGACGGCCAACGAGCAGTACTTC. It codes for CSAGGGGTANEQYF.

This clone was observed a single time. This chain connects TRBV7-2 to TRBJ2-2; D is unclear. V lost 5 bases and J lost 1, with 11 bases in between. The CDR3 extends over 15 amino acids. Looked up from germline, CDR1 is SGHTA and CDR2 is FQGNSA. CDR3 region: CASSQIRVNTGELFF. CDR3 bases: TGTGCCAGCAGCCAGATTAGGGTGAACACCGGGGAGCTGTTTTTT.

The chain has TRBV20-1 and TRBJ2-1, with D hard to call. The CDR3 consists of 11 residues. Germline lookup yields CDR1 DFQATT and CDR2 SNEGSKA (reference sequence). The V gene lost 1 base and the J gene lost 8 bases, with 6 bases spanning the gap. CDR3: CSARGRHEQFF. CDR3 nucleotides: TGCAGTGCTAGAGGGAGACATGAGCAGTTCTTC.

This clone was seen a single time. The chain has TRBV18 and TRBJ2-3, with TRBD1 matching over 7 bases. J lost 5 bases, V lost 5 bases, and 4 bases had no gene match. Looked up from germline, CDR1 is KGHSH and CDR2 is LQKENI. This CDR3 is built from 13 residues. Here the CDR3 DNA reads TGTGCCAGCTCAAGGGGGCAGGAAGATACGCAGTATTTT. Its translation: CASSRGQEDTQYF.

In regard to this clone: Within the sample, other DNA sequences also encode this same CDR3. The chain combines TRBV6-5 with TRBJ1-2, with no clear D. The CDR3 has 12 amino acids. Trimming stripped 0 bases from V and 4 bases from J, with 3 bases between. From germline, CDR1 is MNHEY and CDR2 SVGAGI. The CDR3 loop is CASSYSGYGYTF. The CDR3 DNA is TGTGCCAGCAGTTACTCGGGCTATGGCTACACCTTC.

The chain uses TRBV5-6 and TRBJ2-1; D may correspond to TRBD1 or TRBD2 (6 bases each). CDR1 and CDR2 (germline): SGHDT, YYEEEE. V gave up 3 bases and J gave up 6 bases, with 10 bases separating them. The CDR3 spans 13 residues. CDR3 residues: CASSSGGLNEQFF. The CDR3 DNA sequence: TGTGCCAGCAGCTCTGGGGGGCTCAATGAGCAGTTCTTC.

This chain joins TRBV7-3 and TRBJ1-4; 9 nucleotides match TRBD1. With 5 bases clipped from V and 8 bases from J, the junction kept 3 bases outside the gene matches. This CDR3 region has 13 residues. Germline V gene data show CDR1 as SGHTA and CDR2 as FQGTGA. This chain's CDR3 is CASSTGTGEKLFF. As DNA, the CDR3 is TGTGCCAGCAGCACCGGGACAGGGGAAAAACTGTTTTTT.

The chain is built from TRBV5-1 and TRBJ2-5; D is possibly TRBD2 (5 bases). CDR3 size: 15 residues. V lost 0 bases to trimming and J lost 3 bases, with 12 bases between them. Germline V lookup: CDR1 SGHRS, CDR2 YFSETQ. The CDR3 loop reads CASSLAAGLEETQYF. CDR3 nucleotide sequence: TGCGCCAGCAGCTTGGCCGCGGGCCTGGAAGAGACCCAGTACTTC.

V and J are TRBV7-8 and TRBJ2-1, with 8 bases identical to TRBD2. Unmatched junction bases numbered 4, after V lost 2 bases and J lost 10 bases. Germline-derived CDR1 and CDR2 are SGHVS and FQNEAQ. This CDR3 is built from 13 residues. This chain's CDR3 is CASSLLVAGEQFF. The CDR3 bases are TGTGCCAGCAGCTTATTAGTAGCGGGAGAGCAGTTCTTC.

J is TRBJ1-2 and V is TRBV6-1; TRBD1 aligns across 10 bases. V dropped 6 bases and J dropped 5; count of bases not matched to a gene: 6. CDR1 and CDR2 from the germline V gene are MNHNS and SASEGT. There are 14 residues in the CDR3. The DNA of the CDR3 is TGTGCCAGCAGGGACAGGGGGGCCCCTTATGGCTACACCTTC. This sequence encodes CASRDRGAPYGYTF.

The sample holds one count of this clone. The chain recombines TRBV7-2 with TRBJ2-2; the D gene is possibly TRBD1 (6 bases). The CDR3 is 16 amino acids. Germline-derived CDR1 and CDR2 are SGHTA and FQGNSA. V was cut by 5 bases and J by 6 bases, with 19 bases left in between. The CDR3 nucleotides read TGTGCCAGCAGCACCCCGAGGGGGTCAGGGGCCGGGGAGCTGTTTTTT. This codes for CASSTPRGSGAGELFF.

The chain couples TRBV21-1 to TRBJ1-5; whether TRBD1, the table's D call, matches the DNA was not checked. TRBV21-1 corresponds to a pseudogene. CDR3 length equals 18 residues. Here the CDR3 DNA reads TGTGCCAGCAGCCACATGACAGCAGGAGTTTCGTGGAGCCAGCCCCAGCATTTT. Translation gives CASSHMTAGVSWSQPQHF.

The rearrangement links TRBV7-8 to TRBJ2-1, with TRBD2 matching over 7 bases. The CDR3 is 19 residues long. V shed 1 base, J shed 3 bases, and the junction held 15 bases outside the gene matches. Germline CDR1 is SGHVS and CDR2 is FQNEAQ. The CDR3, as DNA: TGTGCCAGCAGCTTAGGGCCTAGAGGGGCTAGCGGACACTACAATGAGCAGTTCTTC. It is translated as CASSLGPRGASGHYNEQFF. Using reference TRBV7-8 and TRBJ2-1 for the parts outside the CDR3, the full variable domain is GAGVSQSPRYKVAKRGQDVALRCDPISGHVSLFWYQQALGQGPEFLTYFQNEAQLDKSGLPSDRFFAERPEGSVSTLKIQRTQQEDSAVYLCASSLGPRGASGHYNEQFFGPGTRLTVL.

The chain employs TRBV6-1 and TRBJ1-1; 11 bases are shared with TRBD1. V trimming: 3 bases; J trimming: 5 bases; junction bases outside the gene matches: 8. Germline V gives CDR1 MNHNS, CDR2 SASEGT. This CDR3 contains 16 residues. The CDR3 nucleotides are TGTGCCAGCAGTGATATATTAGGGACAGGGGGTACTGAAGCTTTCTTT. As protein: CASSDILGTGGTEAFF.